The rows below give T cell receptor beta chains drawn from one sample of a study of T cell responses to AZD1222 COVID-19 vaccine. Method: immunoSEQ multiplex PCR; TCRdb's copy keeps in-frame clones and lacks some. The sample holds 150,000 or so clones; 88% are singletons and the top ten take 3% to 3.5%. The source was peripheral blood, collected on day 0 of AZD1222 vaccination. The receptors were sampled from an adult in good health. The CDR3 runs from the conserved cysteine through the conserved F or W. D genes are given only for firm matches. The listing skips clone size in some rows; elsewhere it reads once, few, many or a size class.

d_call: .
clone_size: .
v_call: TRBV5-6
j_call: TRBJ2-1
cdr3_nt: TGTGCCAGCAGCTTAGTATTGGGGGCTGAGTTCTTC
cdr3_aa: CASSLVLGAEFF

d_call: TRBD1
clone_size: .
v_call: TRBV7-2
j_call: TRBJ1-1
cdr3_nt: TGTGCCAGCAGCTTAGTAGGCCAGGGGGCGAGAGGGGCTGAAGCTTTCTTT
cdr3_aa: CASSLVGQGARGAEAFF

d_call: TRBD2
clone_size: few
v_call: TRBV5-4
j_call: TRBJ2-2
cdr3_nt: TGTGCCAGCAGCTTGGGGGGACTAGCGAACACCGGGGAGCTGTTTTTT
cdr3_aa: CASSLGGLANTGELFF

d_call: .
clone_size: .
v_call: TRBV3-1/TRBV3-2
j_call: TRBJ2-1
cdr3_nt: TGTGCCAGCAGCCAACTTGGCGGTAGGGACTACAATGAGCAGTTCTTC
cdr3_aa: CASSQLGGRDYNEQFF

d_call: .
clone_size: .
v_call: TRBV3-1/TRBV3-2
j_call: TRBJ1-1
cdr3_nt: TGTGCCAGCAGCCAAACTGATGAAGCTTTCTTT
cdr3_aa: CASSQTDEAFF

d_call: .
clone_size: .
v_call: TRBV2
j_call: TRBJ1-2
cdr3_nt: TGTGCCAGCAGGACATCTAACTATGGCTACACCTTC
cdr3_aa: CASRTSNYGYTF

d_call: TRBD1
clone_size: once
v_call: TRBV10-3
j_call: TRBJ2-7
cdr3_nt: TGTGCCATCAGTGAGGCGATGACAGGGCCCCTCGGCGAGCAGTACTTC
cdr3_aa: CAISEAMTGPLGEQYF

d_call: TRBD2
clone_size: .
v_call: TRBV6-1
j_call: TRBJ2-2
cdr3_nt: TGTGCCAGCAGTGAAGCGCATACTAGCGGGGGGCCGGGCACCGGGGAGCTGTTTTTT
cdr3_aa: CASSEAHTSGGPGTGELFF

d_call: TRBD1
clone_size: .
v_call: TRBV7-8
j_call: TRBJ1-3
cdr3_nt: TGTGCCAGCAGCTCACCGGGACAGGGGGGCGGAAACACCATATATTTT
cdr3_aa: CASSSPGQGGGNTIYF

d_call: .
clone_size: .
v_call: TRBV9
j_call: TRBJ2-7
cdr3_nt: TGTGCCAGCAGCGTTCTTCCCGGGACACTCGCCGGGGCCTACGAGCAGTACTTC
cdr3_aa: CASSVLPGTLAGAYEQYF

d_call: .
clone_size: .
v_call: TRBV19
j_call: TRBJ2-1
cdr3_nt: TGTGCCAGTAGTATAGCGACAGGTTCATACAATGAGCAGTTCTTC
cdr3_aa: CASSIATGSYNEQFF

d_call: TRBD2
clone_size: .
v_call: TRBV11-2
j_call: TRBJ2-5
cdr3_nt: TGTGCCAGCAGCCGCGGGGAGCGGGGAAGTGAGACCCAGTACTTC
cdr3_aa: CASSRGERGSETQYF

d_call: TRBD1
clone_size: .
v_call: TRBV27
j_call: TRBJ2-7
cdr3_nt: TGTGCCAGCAGTTTAGGGACAGGGGGCCACGAGCAGTACTTC
cdr3_aa: CASSLGTGGHEQYF

d_call: TRBD1
clone_size: .
v_call: TRBV4-2
j_call: TRBJ1-5
cdr3_nt: TGTGCCAGCAGCCAAGGCGACAGGGATAGCAATCAGCCCCAGCATTTT
cdr3_aa: CASSQGDRDSNQPQHF

d_call: .
clone_size: .
v_call: TRBV2
j_call: TRBJ1-2
cdr3_nt: TGTGCCAGCAGTGAAGGGACTTCTGGCTACACCTTC
cdr3_aa: CASSEGTSGYTF

d_call: .
clone_size: few
v_call: TRBV7-2
j_call: TRBJ2-7
cdr3_nt: TGTGCCAGCAGCTTAGGAGCCAGGGGAAGCTCCTACGAGCAGTACTTC
cdr3_aa: CASSLGARGSSYEQYF

d_call: .
clone_size: .
v_call: TRBV5-1
j_call: TRBJ1-1
cdr3_nt: TGCGCCAGCAGCTCCTCCTTCAACAGCGGGGGGAACACTGAAGCTTTCTTT
cdr3_aa: CASSSSFNSGGNTEAFF

d_call: .
clone_size: .
v_call: TRBV11-2
j_call: TRBJ1-1
cdr3_nt: TGTGCCAGCAGCTTCTCCGCGGGGGCTTTCTTT
cdr3_aa: CASSFSAGAFF

d_call: TRBD2
clone_size: .
v_call: TRBV7-9
j_call: TRBJ2-3
cdr3_nt: TGTGCCAGCAGCTCCAAGCGGGGGGGCACAGATACGCAGTATTTT
cdr3_aa: CASSSKRGGTDTQYF

d_call: .
clone_size: .
v_call: TRBV5-6
j_call: TRBJ1-1
cdr3_nt: TGTGCCAGCAGCTTTGCACACGGGGCCACTGAAGCTTTCTTT
cdr3_aa: CASSFAHGATEAFF